Each of the 10 T cell receptor beta chains below was sequenced from the same sample in a study of CD4 T cell repertoires in COVID-19. The method was immunoSEQ multiplex PCR; TCRdb's version includes in-frame clones alone and lacks a portion of them. There are fewer than 100,000 clones in the sample; about 80% occur only once, and roughly 0.58% lies in the top ten. This specimen was CD4+ T cells from peripheral blood, taken after recovery from COVID-19. Source of these receptors: a human donor who had COVID-19.

This chain joins TRBV6-4 and TRBJ1-1; 8 nucleotides align to TRBD1. CDR1 is MRHNA and CDR2 is SNTAGT in the germline V gene. With V trimmed by 7 bases and J by 9 bases, 10 bases remained unmatched. CDR3 length: 13 amino acids. The CDR3 nucleotides are TGTGCCAGCAACTTAGTCCGGGACAGGAAAGCTTTCTTT. Translation: CASNLVRDRKAFF.

The rearrangement joins TRBV11-3 to TRBJ2-2, with TRBD1 matching over 8 bases. Germline CDR1 is SGHNT and CDR2 is YENEEA. With 4 bases clipped from V and 7 bases from J, the junction kept 8 bases outside the gene matches. The CDR3 is made up of 15 amino acids. This CDR3 reads CASSSPTGAGGELFF. DNA for the CDR3: TGTGCCAGCAGCTCCCCGACAGGGGCGGGCGGGGAGCTGTTTTTT.

This clone was observed a few times. This chain joins TRBV7-9 and TRBJ1-5, with a possible D match to TRBD1 (5 bases). V was clipped by 8 bases and J by 3 bases, with 8 bases between them. The CDR3 runs 12 residues. Germline V CDR1 and CDR2: SEHNR, FQNEAQ (reference sequence). The CDR3 protein is CASGQDNQPQHF. CDR3 coding DNA: TGTGCCAGCGGACAAGACAATCAGCCCCAGCATTTT.

The chain employs TRBV7-2 and TRBJ2-2; D is unresolved. Germline loops: CDR1 SGHTA, CDR2 FQGNSA. Trimming took 3 bases from V and 5 from J, leaving 4 bases between them. There are 12 residues in the CDR3. CDR3 sequence reads: CASSFNTGELFF. The CDR3 nucleotides read TGTGCCAGCAGCTTTAATACCGGGGAGCTGTTTTTT.

V usage is TRBV7-2 and J usage is TRBJ2-3; 10 bases fit TRBD2. The V gene end was trimmed by 1 base and the J gene end by 2 bases; junction bases not matched to a gene: 3. Germline-derived CDR1 and CDR2 are SGHTA and FQGNSA. The CDR3 length is 16 residues. CDR3 in DNA: TGTGCCAGCAGCTTAGATCTAGCGGGGGTCACAGATACGCAGTATTTT. Translating it yields CASSLDLAGVTDTQYF.

V and J are TRBV6-2 or TRBV6-3 and TRBJ1-5; 11 nucleotides line up with TRBD1. CDR1 and CDR2 from the germline V gene are MNHEY and SVGEGT. This CDR3 contains 20 residues. V lost 2 bases, J lost 0 bases, and 12 bases stayed unmatched. This CDR3 is CASSYPFGTGGDHSNQPQHF. CDR3 in DNA: TGTGCCAGCAGTTACCCATTCGGGACAGGGGGAGACCATAGCAATCAGCCCCAGCATTTT.

The rearrangement joins TRBV27 to TRBJ1-2, with D tentatively TRBD1 (6 bases). CDR1 and CDR2 (germline): MNHEY, SMNVEV (reference sequence). This CDR3 has 14 amino acids. The germline V and J ends were trimmed by 5 bases and 5 bases, with 15 bases remaining between them. The DNA of the CDR3 is TGTGCCAGCAGTCTGGCGGGGGCGAGATATGGCTACACCTTC. This sequence encodes CASSLAGARYGYTF.

The chain couples TRBV11-1 to TRBJ2-4, with 7 bases aligning to TRBD1. With 1 base clipped from V and 6 bases from J, the junction kept 3 bases outside the gene matches. The CDR3 is 14 amino acids. In germline, CDR1 is SGHAT, CDR2 FQDESV (reference sequence). The CDR3 DNA reads as TGTGCCAGCAGCTTAGAACCAGGGGGAAACATTCAGTACTTC. Its translation is CASSLEPGGNIQYF.

This clone has only one observation. The rearrangement uses TRBV7-9 and TRBJ2-1, with 8 bases identical to TRBD2. This CDR3 spans 16 amino acids. The V and J ends lost 1 base and 5 bases, in that order; junction bases with no gene match: 7. Germline lookup yields CDR1 SEHNR and CDR2 FQNEAQ (reference sequence). CDR3 coding DNA: TGTGCCAGCAGCTTAGGGACTAGCAACTTCAACAATGAGCAGTTCTTC. This sequence encodes CASSLGTSNFNNEQFF.

The chain has TRBV19 and TRBJ1-4, with 11 bases matching TRBD1. V was clipped by 6 bases and J by 7 bases; unmatched bases: 7. The CDR3 length is 15 residues. CDR1 and CDR2 (germline): LNHDA, SQIVND (reference sequence). In DNA, the CDR3 is TGTGCCAGTAGGGACAGGGGGCGCGGAGGTGAAAAACTGTTTTTT. It encodes CASRDRGRGGEKLFF.